A single sample gave rise to the 10 T cell receptor beta chains below, sequenced in a study of PD-1 blockade in classical Hodgkin lymphoma. Here immunoSEQ multiplex PCR was the method, and the copy in TCRdb shows in-frame clones only, minus some. Of over 25,000 clones listed, around 90% are singletons. In every patient, relapse followed autologous stem cell transplantation, while exposure to brentuximab vedotin differed. Magnetic negative selection was used to purify CD8+ T cells from thawed PBMCs. Material: CD8+ T cells from blood, obtained at baseline. Receptor source: a human donor with classical Hodgkin lymphoma.

A single count supports this clone. V gene TRBV6-4 combines with J gene TRBJ2-1; TRBD2 aligns across 11 bases. V lost 2 bases to trimming and J lost 2 bases; unmatched junction nucleotides: 23. The CDR3 loop spans 23 amino acids. Germline loops: CDR1 MRHNA, CDR2 SNTAGT. Here the CDR3 reads CASSDTIGFRSTSGSSPYNEQFF. DNA for the CDR3: TGTGCCAGCAGTGACACCATAGGGTTCAGATCAACTAGCGGGAGTTCCCCCTACAATGAGCAGTTCTTC.

The V and J genes are TRBV19 and TRBJ1-1; D call uncertain. The CDR3 loop spans 12 amino acids. Germline V gene lookup returns CDR1 LNHDA and CDR2 SQIVND (reference sequence). The ends were cut back, 1 base at V and 5 bases at J, with 5 bases in the middle. CDR3 sequence (DNA): TGTGCCAGTAGTATAGCGGGGACTGAAGCTTTCTTT. It encodes CASSIAGTEAFF.

This chain uses TRBV5-4 with TRBJ2-3, with 13 bases that match TRBD2. The CDR3 is 14 amino acids. V was clipped by 6 bases and J by 5 bases; unmatched bases: 3. The V gene's germline CDR1 is SGHNT and CDR2 YYREEE (reference sequence). In nucleotides, the CDR3 is TGTGCCAGCATGGGACTAGCGGGACAAGATACGCAGTATTTT. The encoded protein is CASMGLAGQDTQYF.

A note on this clone: The junction does not match germline at one end; this may be a read error. The gene calls are TRBV7-7 and TRBJ2-1; 8 bases align to TRBD1. Germline V CDR1 and CDR2: SSHAT, FNYEAQ (reference sequence). This CDR3 is 15 amino acids long. The CDR3 coding sequence is TGTGCTAGCAGCTCGACCTTAACAGGGGGAGATGAGCAGTTCTTC. It specifies CASSSTLTGGDEQFF.

CDR3 protein: CASSSTMTSGGSYEQYF. DNA for the CDR3: TGTGCCAGCAGCTCGACGATGACTAGCGGGGGATCCTACGAGCAGTACTTC. The chain recombines TRBV5-4 with TRBJ2-7; 12 bases map to TRBD2. This CDR3 spans 17 amino acids. Germline CDR1 and CDR2: SGHNT and YYREEE (reference sequence). V gave up 3 bases and J gave up 1 base; unmatched junction bases: 8. Combining the CDR3 with reference TRBV5-4 and TRBJ2-7 gives the whole variable domain ETGVTQSPTHLIKTRGQQVTLRCSSQSGHNTVSWYQQALGQGPQFIFQYYREEENGRGNFPPRFSGLQFPNYSSELNVNALELDDSALYLCASSSTMTSGGSYEQYFGPGTRLTVT.

This clone was seen once. This chain joins TRBV27 and TRBJ2-1, with D possibly TRBD2 on 6 matching bases. Trimming took off 3 bases at V and 9 bases at J, with 12 bases between the two ends. In germline, CDR1 is MNHEY, CDR2 SMNVEV (reference sequence). The CDR3 consists of 13 residues. CDR3 nucleotide sequence: TGTGCCAGCAGTTTTGGGGGAGCGGGTGAGCAGTTCTTC. This gives the protein CASSFGGAGEQFF.

This chain links TRBV7-2 with TRBJ2-1; D is possibly TRBD1 (5 bases). Germline V gene lookup returns CDR1 SGHTA and CDR2 FQGNSA. The CDR3 totals 13 residues. V gave up 5 bases and J gave up 6 bases, with 11 bases separating them. The CDR3 bases are TGTGCCAGCAGCCTTAGGGGTGGCAATGAGCAGTTCTTC. Translated, it gives CASSLRGGNEQFF.

The chain couples TRBV15 to TRBJ2-1, with 11 bases that match TRBD2. Germline V gives CDR1 LNHNV, CDR2 YYDKDF (reference sequence). V shed 5 bases, J shed 4 bases, and the junction held 4 bases outside the gene matches. The CDR3 totals 15 residues. CDR3 sequence (DNA): TGTGCCACCAGCTGGGGACTAGCGGAGTACAATGAGCAGTTCTTC. Protein product: CATSWGLAEYNEQFF.

This chain uses TRBV6-5 with TRBJ1-2; 11 bases align to TRBD1. J was trimmed by 6 bases and V by 0 bases; bases with no gene match: 3. The CDR3 has 15 amino acids. Germline V gene sequence: CDR1 MNHEY, CDR2 SVGAGI. The DNA of the CDR3 is TGTGCCAGCAGTTACTCGGACAGGGGGCCGGATGGCTACACCTTC. It is translated as CASSYSDRGPDGYTF.

The chain is built from TRBV6-7 and TRBJ1-1; 8 nucleotides line up with TRBD1. TRBV6-7 is an ORF, with its function uncertain. The CDR3 has 16 amino acids. The ends lost 0 bases at V and 4 bases at J; junction bases unmatched: 7. The CDR3 here is CASSYSRGQGGTEAFF. In DNA form, the CDR3 reads TGTGCCAGCAGTTACTCGAGAGGACAGGGTGGCACTGAAGCTTTCTTT.